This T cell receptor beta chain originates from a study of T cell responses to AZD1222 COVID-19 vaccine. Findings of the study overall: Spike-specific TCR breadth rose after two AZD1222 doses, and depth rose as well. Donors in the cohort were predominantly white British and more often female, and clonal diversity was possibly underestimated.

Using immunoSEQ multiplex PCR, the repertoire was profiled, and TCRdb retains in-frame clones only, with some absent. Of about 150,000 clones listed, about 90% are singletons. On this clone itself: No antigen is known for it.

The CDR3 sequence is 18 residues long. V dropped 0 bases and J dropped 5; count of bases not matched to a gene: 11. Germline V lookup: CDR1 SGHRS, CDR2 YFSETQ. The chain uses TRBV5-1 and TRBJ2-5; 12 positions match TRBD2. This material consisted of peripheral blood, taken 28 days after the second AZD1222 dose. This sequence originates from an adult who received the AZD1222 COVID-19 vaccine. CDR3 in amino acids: CASSLGTSGVPSGETQYF. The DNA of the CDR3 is TGCGCCAGCAGCTTGGGGACTAGCGGGGTTCCCTCGGGGGAGACCCAGTACTTC.